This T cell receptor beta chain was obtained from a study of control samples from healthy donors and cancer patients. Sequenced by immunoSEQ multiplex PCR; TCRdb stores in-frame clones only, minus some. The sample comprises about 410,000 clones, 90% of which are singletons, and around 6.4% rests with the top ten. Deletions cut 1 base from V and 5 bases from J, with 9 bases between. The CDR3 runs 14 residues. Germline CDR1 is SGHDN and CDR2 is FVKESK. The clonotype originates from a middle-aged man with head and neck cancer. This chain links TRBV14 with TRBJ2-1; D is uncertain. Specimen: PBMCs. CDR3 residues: CASSQVNFNNEQFF. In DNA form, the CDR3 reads TGTGCCAGCAGCCAAGTAAATTTTAACAATGAGCAGTTCTTC.